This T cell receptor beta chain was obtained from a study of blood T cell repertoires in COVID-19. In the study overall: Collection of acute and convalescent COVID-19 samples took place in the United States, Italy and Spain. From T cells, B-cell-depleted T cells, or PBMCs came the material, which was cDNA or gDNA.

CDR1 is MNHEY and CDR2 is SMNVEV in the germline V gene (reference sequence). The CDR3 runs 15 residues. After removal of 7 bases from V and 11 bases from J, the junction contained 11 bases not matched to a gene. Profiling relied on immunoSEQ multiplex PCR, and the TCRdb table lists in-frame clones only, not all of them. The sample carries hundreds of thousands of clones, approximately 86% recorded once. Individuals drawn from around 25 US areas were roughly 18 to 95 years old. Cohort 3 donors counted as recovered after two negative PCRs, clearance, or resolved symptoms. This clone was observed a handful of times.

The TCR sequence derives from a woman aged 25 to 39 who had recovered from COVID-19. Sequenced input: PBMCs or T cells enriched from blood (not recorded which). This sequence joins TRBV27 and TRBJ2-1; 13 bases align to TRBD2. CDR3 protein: CASTRLAGGLEKQFF. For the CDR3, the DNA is TGTGCCAGCACCCGACTAGCGGGAGGTCTTGAGAAGCAGTTCTTC.